This T cell receptor beta chain was profiled in a study of T cell changes during pregnancy in multiple sclerosis. CDR3 length: 12 residues. Per germline, CDR1 GTSNPN and CDR2 SVGIG (reference sequence). V dropped 4 bases and J dropped 2 bases, with 9 bases sitting between them. Sequencing was performed with immunoSEQ multiplex PCR; in TCRdb, only in-frame clones are kept and a portion is missing. The table lists about 43,000 clones, 90% of them singletons. The sequenced sample was peripheral blood, obtained in the second trimester of pregnancy. This clonotype was obtained from a female donor in good health, enrolled as a control in a pregnancy study. This chain joins TRBV30 and TRBJ2-7, with D possibly matching TRBD1 (6 bases). CDR3 in amino acids: CAWKTGTYEQYF. In DNA, the CDR3 is TGTGCCTGGAAGACAGGTACCTACGAGCAGTACTTC.